The rows below give T cell receptor beta chains drawn from one sample of a study of blood T cell repertoires in COVID-19. The repertoire was sequenced with immunoSEQ multiplex PCR; TCRdb's copy has only in-frame clones and lacks some. The table includes 65,000 to 100,000 clones, roughly nine tenths detected once. Sequenced input: peripheral blood. Every receptor here comes from a man aged 45-60 years with acute or convalescent COVID-19. The CDR3 runs from the conserved cysteine through the conserved F or W. A D gene is named only where the DNA matches it firmly. Clone size appears in some rows only: once, few, many, or a class for an expanded clone.

v_gene: TRBV30; j_gene: TRBJ1-2; d_gene: -; abundance: few; len: 12; CDR3aa: CAWRGLSRGYTF; CDR3nt: TGTGCCTGGAGGGGGCTTTCGCGTGGCTACACCTTC
v_gene: TRBV7-2; j_gene: TRBJ1-1; d_gene: -; abundance: -; len: 13; CDR3aa: CASSLQANTEAFF; CDR3nt: TGTGCCAGCAGCTTACAAGCGAACACTGAAGCTTTCTTT
v_gene: TRBV6-2/TRBV6-3; j_gene: TRBJ1-3; d_gene: -; abundance: -; len: 17; CDR3aa: CASSDLIRDKIKNTIYF; CDR3nt: TGTGCCAGCAGCGACCTCATCCGGGACAAGATAAAAAACACCATATATTTT
v_gene: TRBV6-5; j_gene: TRBJ1-5; d_gene: -; abundance: -; len: 13; CDR3aa: CASTGDSNQPQHF; CDR3nt: TGTGCCAGCACAGGGGATAGCAATCAGCCCCAGCATTTT
v_gene: TRBV5-4; j_gene: TRBJ2-3; d_gene: TRBD2; abundance: once; len: 17; CDR3aa: CASSPGGTGLAVATQYF; CDR3nt: TGTGCCAGCAGCCCCGGGGGCACGGGACTAGCGGTAGCTACGCAGTATTTT
v_gene: TRBV7-3; j_gene: TRBJ1-6; d_gene: -; abundance: -; len: 14; CDR3aa: CASSFSGDNSPLHF; CDR3nt: TGTGCCAGCAGCTTCTCGGGAGATAATTCACCCCTCCACTTT
v_gene: TRBV3-1/TRBV3-2; j_gene: TRBJ1-1; d_gene: -; abundance: -; len: 12; CDR3aa: CASSLVSSEAFF; CDR3nt: TGTGCCAGCAGCCTCGTCTCGTCCGAAGCTTTCTTT
v_gene: TRBV19; j_gene: TRBJ2-1; d_gene: TRBD2; abundance: -; len: 13; CDR3aa: CASSIQRGGEQFF; CDR3nt: TGTGCCAGTAGTATTCAGCGGGGGGGCGAGCAGTTCTTC
v_gene: TRBV3-1/TRBV3-2; j_gene: TRBJ1-1; d_gene: -; abundance: -; len: 14; CDR3aa: CASTLGQGATEAFF; CDR3nt: TGTGCCAGCACCCTGGGGCAGGGCGCCACTGAAGCTTTCTTT
v_gene: TRBV19; j_gene: TRBJ1-5; d_gene: -; abundance: -; len: 15; CDR3aa: CASSRGRGSNQPQHF; CDR3nt: TGTGCCAGTAGTAGAGGGCGCGGGAGCAATCAGCCCCAGCATTTT
v_gene: TRBV30; j_gene: TRBJ1-2; d_gene: -; abundance: -; len: 12; CDR3aa: CAWGAREDGYTF; CDR3nt: TGTGCCTGGGGGGCCAGGGAGGATGGCTACACCTTC
v_gene: TRBV12-3/TRBV12-4; j_gene: TRBJ1-2; d_gene: -; abundance: -; len: 13; CDR3aa: CASSSTANYGYTF; CDR3nt: TGTGCCAGCAGTTCAACAGCTAACTATGGCTACACCTTC
v_gene: TRBV6-4; j_gene: TRBJ1-1; d_gene: TRBD1; abundance: -; len: 15; CDR3aa: CASSPQGAGNTEAFF; CDR3nt: TGTGCCAGCAGTCCACAGGGGGCGGGAAACACTGAAGCTTTCTTT
v_gene: TRBV5-1; j_gene: TRBJ2-1; d_gene: TRBD1; abundance: -; len: 14; CDR3aa: CASSLGTGLNEQFF; CDR3nt: TGCGCCAGCAGCTTGGGGACAGGGTTAAATGAGCAGTTCTTC
v_gene: TRBV15; j_gene: TRBJ1-1; d_gene: -; abundance: -; len: 12; CDR3aa: CATSRTPGEAFF; CDR3nt: TGTGCCACCAGCAGGACGCCGGGTGAAGCTTTCTTT
v_gene: TRBV9; j_gene: TRBJ2-1; d_gene: TRBD2; abundance: -; len: 17; CDR3aa: CASSVAETSGGANEQFF; CDR3nt: TGTGCCAGCAGCGTAGCAGAGACTAGCGGGGGGGCAAATGAGCAGTTCTTC
v_gene: TRBV19; j_gene: TRBJ1-1; d_gene: -; abundance: -; len: 13; CDR3aa: CASSTGQRAEAFF; CDR3nt: TGTGCCAGTAGTACTGGACAGCGAGCTGAAGCTTTCTTT
v_gene: TRBV2; j_gene: TRBJ2-1; d_gene: TRBD2; abundance: few; len: 15; CDR3aa: CASSERGLAGLGQFF; CDR3nt: TGTGCCAGCAGTGAAAGGGGACTAGCGGGGTTGGGGCAGTTCTTC
v_gene: TRBV18; j_gene: TRBJ2-4; d_gene: -; abundance: -; len: 11; CDR3aa: CASSPLAVRRF; CDR3nt: TGTGCCAGCTCACCTTTGGCAGTCCGGAGGTTC
v_gene: TRBV28; j_gene: TRBJ2-1; d_gene: TRBD1; abundance: -; len: 15; CDR3aa: CASNPQDRPYNEQFF; CDR3nt: TGTGCCAGCAACCCTCAGGACAGGCCATACAATGAGCAGTTCTTC
v_gene: TRBV6-5; j_gene: TRBJ2-1; d_gene: TRBD2; abundance: -; len: 16; CDR3aa: CASSYLAGGFYNEQFF; CDR3nt: TGTGCCAGCAGTTACCTAGCGGGGGGCTTCTACAATGAGCAGTTCTTC
v_gene: TRBV30; j_gene: TRBJ1-1; d_gene: TRBD1; abundance: -; len: 13; CDR3aa: CAWSVQGAAEAFF; CDR3nt: TGTGCCTGGAGTGTACAGGGGGCGGCTGAAGCTTTCTTT
v_gene: TRBV5-6; j_gene: TRBJ1-2; d_gene: TRBD1; abundance: once; len: 15; CDR3aa: CASGDLRTGLYGYTF; CDR3nt: TGTGCCAGCGGAGACCTCAGGACAGGACTCTATGGCTACACCTTC
v_gene: TRBV6-5; j_gene: TRBJ2-1; d_gene: -; abundance: -; len: 14; CDR3aa: CASGGASRSDEQFF; CDR3nt: TGTGCCAGCGGGGGCGCCTCTAGATCGGATGAGCAGTTCTTC
v_gene: TRBV11-2; j_gene: TRBJ1-1; d_gene: TRBD1; abundance: once; len: 14; CDR3aa: CASSTDRGSTEAFF; CDR3nt: TGTGCCAGCAGCACCGACAGGGGTTCCACTGAAGCTTTCTTT
v_gene: TRBV5-1; j_gene: TRBJ2-7; d_gene: -; abundance: -; len: 14; CDR3aa: CASSLEGLTYEQYF; CDR3nt: TGCGCCAGCAGCTTGGAGGGGCTAACCTACGAGCAGTACTTC
v_gene: TRBV5-8; j_gene: TRBJ2-2; d_gene: TRBD1; abundance: -; len: 16; CDR3aa: CASSLNRGDRTGELFF; CDR3nt: TGTGCCAGCAGCCTGAACAGGGGGGATAGGACCGGGGAGCTGTTTTTT
v_gene: TRBV28; j_gene: TRBJ1-4; d_gene: -; abundance: -; len: 15; CDR3aa: CATLGGARTNEKLFF; CDR3nt: TGTGCCACCTTAGGAGGGGCACGCACTAATGAAAAACTGTTTTTT
v_gene: TRBV2; j_gene: TRBJ1-3; d_gene: TRBD1; abundance: -; len: 16; CDR3aa: CASSGDRDRGLNTIYF; CDR3nt: TGTGCCAGCAGTGGGGACCGGGACAGGGGTTTAAACACCATATATTTT
v_gene: TRBV27; j_gene: TRBJ2-4; d_gene: -; abundance: medium-sized; len: 14; CDR3aa: CASSSGISGFIQYF; CDR3nt: TGTGCCAGCAGTTCCGGGATAAGCGGGTTCATTCAGTACTTC
v_gene: TRBV5-1; j_gene: TRBJ2-7; d_gene: -; abundance: once; len: 15; CDR3aa: CASSLAGVLAYEQYF; CDR3nt: TGCGCCAGCAGCTTAGCGGGTGTACTCGCCTACGAGCAGTACTTC
v_gene: TRBV10-1; j_gene: TRBJ2-2; d_gene: -; abundance: few; len: 15; CDR3aa: CASSGARDETGELFF; CDR3nt: TGCGCCAGCAGTGGAGCCAGGGATGAAACCGGGGAGCTGTTTTTT
v_gene: TRBV2; j_gene: TRBJ2-7; d_gene: -; abundance: -; len: 13; CDR3aa: CASSLKGVYEQYF; CDR3nt: TGTGCCTCCTCCTTGAAGGGAGTCTACGAGCAGTACTTC
v_gene: TRBV5-1; j_gene: TRBJ2-1; d_gene: -; abundance: -; len: 14; CDR3aa: CASRIQYGDNEQFF; CDR3nt: TGCGCCAGCCGGATCCAATACGGAGACAATGAGCAGTTCTTC
v_gene: TRBV7-9; j_gene: TRBJ1-6; d_gene: -; abundance: once; len: 14; CDR3aa: CASSPGDFDSPLHF; CDR3nt: TGTGCCAGCAGCCCGGGGGACTTTGATTCACCCCTCCACTTT
v_gene: TRBV2; j_gene: TRBJ2-1; d_gene: -; abundance: -; len: 16; CDR3aa: CASSDSGLTPGNEQFF; CDR3nt: TGTGCCAGCAGTGATTCGGGACTTACCCCGGGCAATGAGCAGTTCTTC
v_gene: TRBV7-2; j_gene: TRBJ1-4; d_gene: TRBD1; abundance: -; len: 16; CDR3aa: CASSIQGQLANEKLFF; CDR3nt: TGTGCCAGCAGCATTCAGGGACAGCTAGCAAATGAAAAACTGTTTTTT
v_gene: TRBV7-2; j_gene: TRBJ2-3; d_gene: -; abundance: -; len: 13; CDR3aa: CASSVDWTDTQYF; CDR3nt: TGTGCCAGCAGCGTCGACTGGACAGATACGCAGTATTTT
v_gene: TRBV30; j_gene: TRBJ1-3; d_gene: -; abundance: -; len: 15; CDR3aa: CAWSASDRSVDTIYF; CDR3nt: TGTGCCTGGAGTGCCTCAGACAGGTCGGTGGACACCATATATTTT
v_gene: TRBV6-5; j_gene: TRBJ1-1; d_gene: TRBD1; abundance: -; len: 14; CDR3aa: CASSLQGRNTEAFF; CDR3nt: TGTGCCAGCAGTTTACAGGGGCGAAACACTGAAGCTTTCTTT
v_gene: TRBV9; j_gene: TRBJ1-2; d_gene: TRBD1; abundance: -; len: 15; CDR3aa: CASSVGDRVIRGYTF; CDR3nt: TGTGCCAGCAGCGTCGGCGACAGGGTAATACGTGGCTACACCTTC
v_gene: TRBV5-4; j_gene: TRBJ2-7; d_gene: -; abundance: -; len: 13; CDR3aa: CASSHDRSYEQYF; CDR3nt: TGTGCCAGCAGTCACGACAGATCCTACGAGCAGTACTTC